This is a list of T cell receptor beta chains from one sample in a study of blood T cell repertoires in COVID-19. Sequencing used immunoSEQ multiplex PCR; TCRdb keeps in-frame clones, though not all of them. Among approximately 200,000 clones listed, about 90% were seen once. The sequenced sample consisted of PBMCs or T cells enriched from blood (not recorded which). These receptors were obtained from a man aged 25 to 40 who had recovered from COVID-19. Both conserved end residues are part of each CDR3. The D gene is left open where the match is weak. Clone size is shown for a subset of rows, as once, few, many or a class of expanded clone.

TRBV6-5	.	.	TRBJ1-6	TGTGCCAGCAATCAGGCAAATTCACCCCTCCACTTT	CASNQANSPLHF
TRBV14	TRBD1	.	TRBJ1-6	TGTGCCAGCAGCCAAGGGACAGGTACCAATTCACCCCTCCACTTT	CASSQGTGTNSPLHF
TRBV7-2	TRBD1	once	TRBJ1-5	TGTGCCAGCAGCTTATCCGGGACAGGGATCAATCAGCCCCAGCATTTT	CASSLSGTGINQPQHF
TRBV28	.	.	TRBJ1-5	TGTGCCACCGAAAGTGGGGCTGGGCAGCCCCAGCATTTT	CATESGAGQPQHF
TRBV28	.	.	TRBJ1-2	TGTGCCAGTGGAGGGTCAAATTACTATGGCTACACCTTC	CASGGSNYYGYTF
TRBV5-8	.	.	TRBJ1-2	TGTGCCAGCAGCTTGCGGCAGGGACATCGGGGCTACACCTTC	CASSLRQGHRGYTF
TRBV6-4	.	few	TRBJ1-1	TGTGCCAGCAGTGACGCTATGGGCGATACTGAAGCTTTCTTT	CASSDAMGDTEAFF
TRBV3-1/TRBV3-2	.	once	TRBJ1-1	TGTGCCAGCAGCCAAGAACAGAGGAACACTGAAGCTTTCTTT	CASSQEQRNTEAFF
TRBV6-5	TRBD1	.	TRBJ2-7	TGTGCCAGCAGTTACCAGGGGGCACGCTCCTACGAGCAGTACTTC	CASSYQGARSYEQYF
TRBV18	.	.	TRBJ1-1	TGTGCCAGCTCACCCGGGATACATCCTGAAGCTTTCTTT	CASSPGIHPEAFF
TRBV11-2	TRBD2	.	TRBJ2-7	TGTGCCAGCAGCTCCACGGGACTAGCGCAGTTTTACGAGCAGTACTTC	CASSSTGLAQFYEQYF
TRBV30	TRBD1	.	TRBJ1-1	TGTGCCTGCCGACAGGGGGTCAACACTGAAGCTTTCTTT	CACRQGVNTEAFF
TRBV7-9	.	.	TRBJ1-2	TGTGCCAGCAGCTCGGGACACCTAAGCCCCAACTATGGCTACACCTTC	CASSSGHLSPNYGYTF
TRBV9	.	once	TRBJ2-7	TGTGCCAGCAGCGCGGGATTTAGCGAGCAGTACTTC	CASSAGFSEQYF
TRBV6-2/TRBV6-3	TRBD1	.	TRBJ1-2	TGTGCCAGCAGTCAGGACAGGGTGGATGGCTACACCTTC	CASSQDRVDGYTF
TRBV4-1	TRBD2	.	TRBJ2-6	TGCGCCAGCAGCCAAGCTTCGGGGGGTCCCCTCTCTGGGGCCAACGTCCTGACTTTC	CASSQASGGPLSGANVLTF
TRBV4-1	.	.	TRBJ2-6	TGCGCCAGCAGCCAAGAGCGGGCCTCTGGGGCCAACGTCCTGACTTTC	CASSQERASGANVLTF